Reported below is one TCR beta chain. The sample comes from a study of blood T cell repertoires in COVID-19. Study information: Samples came from the United States, Italy and Spain, spanning acute and convalescent COVID-19. In each case, the material was cDNA or gDNA derived from T cells, B-cell-depleted T cells, or PBMCs.

Study processing details: Reference gene primer amplification in the assay estimated nucleated cell counts. Clones were sequenced by immunoSEQ multiplex PCR, and TCRdb holds only the in-frame ones, with some missing. V, J and clone size are taken as reported in that table, and D and trimming were inferred from the DNA itself. The profile shows tens of thousands of clones, more than 75% of them singletons. This CDR3 comprises 16 residues. V was cut by 5 bases and J by 0 bases, with 13 bases left in between. Germline CDR1 reads SGHTA; CDR2 reads FQGTGA. This chain uses TRBV7-3 with TRBJ2-2; D unresolved. The material sequenced was peripheral blood. The receptor's source is a man aged 65-85 years with acute or convalescent COVID-19. Written as DNA, the CDR3 is TGTGCCAGCAGCCGAAGACAATCCCCGAACACCGGGGAGCTGTTTTTT. Translation gives CASSRRQSPNTGELFF.